Below, one TCR beta chain is given with its context. The target of this receptor is not known. Base qualities are not at hand, and no much larger clone is one base apart. The record originates from a study of T cell responses to AZD1222 COVID-19 vaccine (dated by TCRdb to the early 2020s). At the level of the whole study: TCR sequencing covered roughly 230 trial participants: 207 given two doses of AZD1222 and 26 given two doses of MenACWY control vaccine. Trial participants were enrolled into age subgroups of 18-55, 56-69 and 70-plus years, which contained around 140, 26 and 57 TCR-sequenced participants, respectively. Results the study describes overall, beyond this receptor: Epitopes outside the regions mutated in the B.1.351 and B.1.1.7 variants were reportedly recognized by nearly half of the unique spike-specific TCRs. The 56-69-year group was small, and its depth increase did not reach significance, likely because of low power. Spike-specific TCR breadth and depth rose significantly after two AZD1222 doses compared with day 0 and with MenACWY recipients. Conclusions about previously exposed vaccinees are limited because only six or seven AZD1222 recipients were SARS-CoV-2 seropositive at baseline. Because no day 14 peak-response samples were available, the repertoires could be characterized only after the peak T cell response. Participants were mostly white British and included more females than males, and it was suggested by the authors that clonal diversity may have been underestimated. The vaccine-associated CD4 TCRs covered the entire spike protein, and the dominant responses fell in regions 160-218 and 743-854.

The V end loses 2 bases and the J end loses 3 bases, and a stretch of 14 bases separates them. The CDR3 measures 15 amino acids from cysteine to phenylalanine. Of the read, only the CDR3 DNA is kept; its 45 bases are in frame from base 1. CDR1 and CDR2, per the germline V gene (reference sequence), are SGHNT and YYREEE. The CDR3 regions of human TCRbeta chains were analyzed by immunosequencing. Turning to the authors' computational methods: Repertoire TCRs were checked for matches against a reference library of SARS-CoV-2-specific TCRs that had been generated using the MIRA antigen-specificity platform. Breadth was defined as the fraction of unique TCRs that were SARS-CoV-2-associated. Depth was defined as the fraction of total T cells that were SARS-CoV-2-associated. Using the MIRA data, each spike-specific TCR was assigned both to the spike region to which the TCR was reactive and to a CD4 or CD8 class. Log10-transformed breadth and depth values were compared by one-way ANOVA with Sidak's multiple comparisons tests. TCRdb retrieved this table from immuneACCESS and kept in-frame rearrangements only. Not all clones are present; in checked studies, unresolved V genes account for under half, and no reason is known for the remainder. That table furnishes V, J and clone size, whereas the DNA furnished D and trimming. The sample table holds around 130,000 clones, of which approximately 91% were seen once. The ten most abundant clones make up around 1.9% of the sample.

Interpreted using the paper, the time point label stands for: about 28 days (+/-7) after the second vaccine dose. Because spike-specific TCR depth and breadth did not differ between the two schedules, AZD1222 recipients who got a second dose at roughly 4 weeks were pooled with those who got a second dose at roughly 12 weeks. The vaccinee samples were drawn from two UK trials, COV001 and COV002, one of which was a single-blind randomized controlled phase 2/3 trial testing AZD1222 (ChAdOx1 nCoV-19) in healthy adults. For TCRbeta chain sequencing, PBMC samples from trial participants were taken at day 0 and at day 28 after the second dose.

Sequenced here: peripheral blood, sampled 28 days after the second AZD1222 dose. Recombination joined TRBV5-4 with TRBJ1-2; too little of a D gene remains to name it. The sequence came from an adult who received the AZD1222 COVID-19 vaccine. The base sequence is TGTGCCAGCAGCTTTGGAGTAGGCGCCGACTATGGCTACACCTTC. The encoded protein is CASSFGVGADYGYTF.